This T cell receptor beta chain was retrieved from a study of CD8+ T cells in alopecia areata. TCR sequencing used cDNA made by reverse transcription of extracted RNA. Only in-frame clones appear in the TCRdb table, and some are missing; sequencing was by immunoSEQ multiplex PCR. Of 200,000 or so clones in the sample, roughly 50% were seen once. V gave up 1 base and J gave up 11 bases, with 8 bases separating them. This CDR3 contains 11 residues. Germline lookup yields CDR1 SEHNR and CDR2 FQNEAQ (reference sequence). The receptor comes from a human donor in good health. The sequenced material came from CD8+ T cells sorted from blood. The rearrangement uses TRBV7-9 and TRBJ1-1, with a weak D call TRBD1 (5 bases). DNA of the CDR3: TGTGCCAGCAGCTTAGAAGGGGCGGCTTTCTTT. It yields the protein CASSLEGAAFF.